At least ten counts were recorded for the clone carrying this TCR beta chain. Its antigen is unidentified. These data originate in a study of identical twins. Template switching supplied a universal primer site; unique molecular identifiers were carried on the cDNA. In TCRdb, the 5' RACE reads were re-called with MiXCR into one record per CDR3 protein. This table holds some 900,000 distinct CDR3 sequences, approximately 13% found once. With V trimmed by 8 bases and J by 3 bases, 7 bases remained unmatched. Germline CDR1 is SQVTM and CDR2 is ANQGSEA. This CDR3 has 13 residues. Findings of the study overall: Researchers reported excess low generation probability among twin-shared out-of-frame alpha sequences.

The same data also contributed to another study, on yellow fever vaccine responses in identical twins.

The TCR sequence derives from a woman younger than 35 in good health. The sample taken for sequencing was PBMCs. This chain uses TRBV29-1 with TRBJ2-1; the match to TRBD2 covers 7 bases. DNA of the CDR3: TGCAGCCACCAGGGCGGGGGCTACAATGAGCAGTTCTTC. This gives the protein CSHQGGGYNEQFF.